This T cell receptor (beta chain) was documented in a study of T cells in Graves' hyperthyroidism and ophthalmopathy. Study in general: The initial diagnosis was the point when peripheral blood was collected, ahead of any treatment.

This clonotype was found many times. RNA transcripts yielded amplified TCR beta CDR3 regions. A first-round RT-PCR of the TCR CDR3 used the HTBI primer set. In TCRdb, the multiplex PCR reads were re-called with MiXCR into one record per CDR3 protein. Among hundreds of thousands of distinct CDR3 sequences, approximately 15% were seen once, and the ten largest hold 10%. The CDR3 length is 15 residues. The germline V gene has CDR1 MNHNS and CDR2 SASEGT. Trimming stripped 2 bases from V and 0 bases from J, with 8 bases between. Sequenced sample: blood. This sequence originates from a woman between 18 and 29 years old with Graves' hyperthyroidism. The chain uses TRBV6-1 and TRBJ2-1; D may be TRBD2 (5 bases). CDR3 bases: TGTGCCAGCAGTGAACTAGCCAGCTCCTACAATGAGCAGTTCTTC. Protein sequence: CASSELASSYNEQFF.